These 21 T cell receptor beta chains were sequenced from one sample in a study of blood T cell repertoires in COVID-19. Sequencing used immunoSEQ multiplex PCR; TCRdb keeps in-frame clones, though not all of them. The repertoire holds about 400,000 clones, roughly 88% seen once, with around 2% in the top ten. The specimen was PBMCs or T cells enriched from blood (not recorded which). The receptors were gathered from a woman between 40 and 55 years old with acute COVID-19.

The chain has TRBV14 and TRBJ1-1; TRBD1 matches 9 bases. V shed 2 bases, J shed 2 bases, and the junction held 6 bases outside the gene matches. CDR3 length: 16 amino acids. Germline V gene lookup returns CDR1 SGHDN and CDR2 FVKESK. For the CDR3, the DNA is TGTGCCAGCAGCCAAACCGGGACAGGGCGAAACACTGAAGCTTTCTTT. It codes for CASSQTGTGRNTEAFF. Filled out from reference TRBV14 and TRBJ1-1, the complete variable domain reads EAGVTQFPSHSVIEKGQTVTLRCDPISGHDNLYWYRRVMGKEIKFLLHFVKESKQDESGMPNNRFLAERTGGTYSTLKVQPAELEDSGVYFCASSQTGTGRNTEAFFGQGTRLTVV.

The V gene is TRBV5-1, the J gene TRBJ2-6; D gene ambiguous. Germline V CDR1 and CDR2: SGHRS, YFSETQ. Between the trimmed V and J ends, which lost 7 bases and 2 bases, there was a span of 10 bases. This CDR3 is 14 amino acids long. DNA of the CDR3: TGCGCCAGCTCCCAGAGGACTGGGGCCAACGTCCTGACTTTC. It is translated as CASSQRTGANVLTF. The full variable domain, rest sourced from reference TRBV5-1 and TRBJ2-6, is KAGVTQTPRYLIKTRGQQVTLSCSPISGHRSVSWYQQTPGQGLQFLFEYFSETQRNKGNFPGRFSGRQFSNSRSEMNVSTLELGDSALYLCASSQRTGANVLTFGAGSRLTVL.

The chain combines TRBV5-1 with TRBJ1-2; the match to TRBD1 covers 7 bases. The V gene end was trimmed by 3 bases and the J gene end by 8 bases; junction bases not matched to a gene: 7. This CDR3 spans 13 amino acids. Germline-derived CDR1 and CDR2 are SGHRS and YFSETQ. CDR3 sequence: CASSWTGNNGYTF. The CDR3 region has the DNA TGCGCCAGCAGCTGGACAGGTAACAACGGCTACACCTTC.

The gene calls are TRBV7-9 and TRBJ1-4; unclear D gene. The V gene's germline CDR1 is SEHNR and CDR2 FQNEAQ (reference sequence). The V end lost 5 bases, the J end lost 0 bases, and 10 bases lay between the germline ends. The CDR3 is 15 amino acids. The CDR3 loop reads CASSRNLATNEKLFF. CDR3 coding DNA: TGTGCCAGCAGCCGTAATCTCGCAACTAATGAAAAACTGTTTTTT.

The chain carries TRBV4-1 and TRBJ2-7, with D perhaps TRBD2 (7 bases). The V and J ends lost 1 base and 2 bases respectively, with 15 bases between them. Looked up from germline, CDR1 is MGHRA and CDR2 is YSYEKL. This CDR3 region has 16 residues. CDR3 nucleotide sequence: TGCGCCAGCAGCCAAGCCCAGGCGGGGGCGACCTACGAGCAGTACTTC. The encoded protein is CASSQAQAGATYEQYF.

This clone was found once. DNA for the CDR3: TGTGCCAGCAGCTTAGGCAGGTATCAGCCCCAGCATTTT. It codes for CASSLGRYQPQHF. This sequence joins TRBV13 and TRBJ1-5; D uncertain. CDR1 and CDR2 from the germline V gene are PRHDT and FYEKMQ (reference sequence). Trimming pared 0 bases from V and 5 bases from J, leaving 5 bases between. The CDR3 consists of 13 residues. The full variable domain, its missing parts supplied by reference TRBV13 and TRBJ1-5, is AAGVIQSPRHLIKEKRETATLKCYPIPRHDTVYWYQQGPGQDPQFLISFYEKMQSDKGSIPDRFSAQQFSDYHSELNMSSLELGDSALYFCASSLGRYQPQHFGDGTRLSIL.

CDR3 bases: TGTGCCAGTAGTATACGTGGGACAGGGTCCTACGAGCAGTACTTC. It codes for CASSIRGTGSYEQYF. The rearrangement joins TRBV19 to TRBJ2-7; 9 nucleotides match TRBD1. CDR1 is LNHDA and CDR2 is SQIVND in the germline V gene (reference sequence). The CDR3 is made up of 15 amino acids. The trim removed 2 bases at V and 1 base at J, leaving 3 bases unmatched.

This chain links TRBV2 with TRBJ1-1; tentative D call: TRBD1 (6 bases). Looked up from germline, CDR1 is SNHLY and CDR2 is FYNNEI. There are 14 residues in the CDR3. Between the trimmed V and J ends, which lost 8 bases and 2 bases, there was a span of 15 bases. Here the CDR3 reads CASFLGGRNTEAFF. Written as DNA, the CDR3 is TGTGCCAGCTTCCTAGGGGGTCGTAACACTGAAGCTTTCTTT.

The rearrangement joins TRBV6-5 to TRBJ1-1; the D is unclear. The V end was cut by 6 bases, the J end by 4 bases, with 12 bases between. CDR1 is MNHEY, CDR2 SVGAGI, per germline. There are 13 residues in the CDR3. The CDR3 here is CASRSSAGTEAFF. The DNA for the CDR3 is TGTGCCAGCAGATCATCAGCGGGCACTGAAGCTTTCTTT.

The chain has TRBV3-1 (or the pseudogene TRBV3-2) and TRBJ2-2; TRBD1 aligns across 7 bases. The V segment lost 1 base and the J segment 5 bases; nucleotides outside the gene matches: 7. CDR1 LGHDT and CDR2 YNNKEL come from the germline V gene (reference sequence). The CDR3 runs 16 residues. CDR3 residues: CASSQVETGWTGELFF. In DNA form, the CDR3 reads TGTGCCAGCAGCCAAGTGGAGACAGGGTGGACCGGGGAGCTGTTTTTT.

This clone was observed once. The chain couples TRBV30 to TRBJ1-2; TRBD1 is a possible D gene (6 bases). V lost 7 bases to trimming and J lost 5 bases, with 23 bases between them. Germline V gene lookup returns CDR1 GTSNPN and CDR2 SVGIG (reference sequence). The CDR3 runs 15 residues. This chain's CDR3 is CASTLNAYQGYGYTF. CDR3 in DNA: TGTGCCTCTACGTTAAACGCCTATCAGGGGTATGGCTACACCTTC.

The chain uses TRBV2 and TRBJ1-6; D is possibly TRBD1 (6 bases). Trimming stripped 7 bases from V and 7 bases from J, with 17 bases between. CDR1 SNHLY and CDR2 FYNNEI come from the germline V gene. This CDR3 region has 15 residues. In DNA form, the CDR3 reads TGTGCCAGCATCGAGGCTGGGGGGGGCAATTCACCCCTCCACTTT. Its protein product is CASIEAGGGNSPLHF.

V usage is TRBV10-3 and J usage is TRBJ1-2, with a weak D call TRBD1 (5 bases). The V end was cut by 4 bases, the J end by 3 bases, with 9 bases between. Germline V CDR1 and CDR2: ENHRY, SYGVKD. The CDR3 loop spans 13 amino acids. The CDR3, as DNA: TGTGCCATCAGTGCTCGGGGGGACTATGGCTACACCTTC. As protein: CAISARGDYGYTF.

The chain is built from TRBV2 and TRBJ1-4; no reliable D call. Germline CDR1 is SNHLY and CDR2 is FYNNEI. Trimming removed 4 bases from V and 3 bases from J, with 12 bases in between. This CDR3 comprises 15 residues. The CDR3 region is CASSAEGTSNEKLFF. For the CDR3, the DNA is TGTGCCAGCAGTGCCGAGGGCACGTCTAATGAAAAACTGTTTTTT. Looking up the rest from reference TRBV2 and TRBJ1-4 gives the full variable domain: EPEVTQTPSHQVTQMGQEVILRCVPISNHLYFYWYRQILGQKVEFLVSFYNNEISEKSEIFDDQFSVERPDGSNFTLKIRSTKLEDSAMYFCASSAEGTSNEKLFFGSGTQLSVL.

The V gene is TRBV7-9, the J gene TRBJ2-1; D not resolved. Germline CDR1 reads SEHNR; CDR2 reads FQNEAQ (reference sequence). This CDR3 contains 14 residues. The germline V and J ends were trimmed by 0 bases and 5 bases, with 8 bases remaining between them. CDR3 loop: CASSLATLNNEQFF. The CDR3 DNA reads TGTGCCAGCAGCTTAGCCACTCTTAACAATGAGCAGTTCTTC.

Turning to this clone: The same CDR3 is also encoded by other DNA sequences in this sample. The chain has TRBV4-1 and TRBJ1-2, with a tentative D call TRBD1 (5 bases). CDR3 length: 13 amino acids. Germline lookup yields CDR1 MGHRA and CDR2 YSYEKL. V was trimmed by 2 bases and J by 4 bases, leaving 8 bases between them. CDR3 in amino acids: CASSQTGFYGYTF. The CDR3 DNA reads TGCGCCAGCAGCCAAACAGGTTTCTATGGCTACACCTTC.

The chain links TRBV27 to TRBJ2-3; maybe TRBD2 (5 bases). The germline CDR1 and CDR2 sequences are MNHEY and SMNVEV (reference sequence). The length of the CDR3 is 12 residues. Trimming removed 9 bases at V and 1 base at J, with 8 bases between. The CDR3 protein is CASLSGTDTQYF. The CDR3 DNA follows: TGTGCCAGTCTTAGCGGCACAGATACGCAGTATTTT.

The V call is TRBV4-1, the J call TRBJ2-5, with D possibly TRBD2 on 5 matching bases. Trimming pared 3 bases from V and 4 bases from J, leaving 9 bases between. Germline V gene data show CDR1 as MGHRA and CDR2 as YSYEKL. The CDR3 runs to 13 residues. The CDR3 nucleotides are TGCGCCAGCAGCCACGTGGGGAGAGAGACCCAGTACTTC. Protein sequence: CASSHVGRETQYF.

J is TRBJ1-2 and V is TRBV6-5; 7 bases agree with TRBD1. Germline values: CDR1 MNHEY, CDR2 SVGAGI. CDR3 length: 14 amino acids. V lost 10 bases to trimming and J lost 4 bases; unmatched junction nucleotides: 12. CDR3 in amino acids: CATSALRDSYGYTF. CDR3 nucleotides: TGTGCCACTTCAGCACTTCGGGACAGCTATGGCTACACCTTC.

The genes are TRBV19 and TRBJ2-3; D is undetermined. The CDR3 covers 13 residues. Trimming cost V 4 bases and J 3 bases, with 8 bases left between them. Germline V CDR1 and CDR2: LNHDA, SQIVND (reference sequence). CDR3 loop: CASSRAATDTQYF. The DNA of the CDR3 is TGTGCCAGTAGTAGGGCCGCAACAGATACGCAGTATTTT.

The gene calls are TRBV5-4 and TRBJ2-5; tentative D call: TRBD1 (6 bases). The CDR3 has 15 residues. Looked up from germline, CDR1 is SGHNT and CDR2 is YYREEE (reference sequence). V lost 1 base, J lost 4 bases, and 14 bases lay in between. CDR3 region: CASSLQQGSGETQYF. DNA of the CDR3: TGTGCCAGCAGCTTGCAGCAGGGGTCGGGAGAGACCCAGTACTTC.